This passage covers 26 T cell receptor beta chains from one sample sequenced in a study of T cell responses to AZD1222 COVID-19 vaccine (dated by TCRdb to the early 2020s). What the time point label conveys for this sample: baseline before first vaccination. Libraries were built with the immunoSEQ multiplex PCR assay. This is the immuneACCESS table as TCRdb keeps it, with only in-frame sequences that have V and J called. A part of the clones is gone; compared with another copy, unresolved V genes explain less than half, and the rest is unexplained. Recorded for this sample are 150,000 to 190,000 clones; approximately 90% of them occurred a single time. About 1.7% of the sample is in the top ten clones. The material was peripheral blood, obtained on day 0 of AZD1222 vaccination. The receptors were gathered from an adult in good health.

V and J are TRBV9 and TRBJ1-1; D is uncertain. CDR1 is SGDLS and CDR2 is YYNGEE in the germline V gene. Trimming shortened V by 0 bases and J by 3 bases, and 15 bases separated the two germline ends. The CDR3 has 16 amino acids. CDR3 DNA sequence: TGTGCCAGCAGCGTAGGCCAGAGGGATGGTCACACTGAAGCTTTCTTT. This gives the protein CASSVGQRDGHTEAFF.

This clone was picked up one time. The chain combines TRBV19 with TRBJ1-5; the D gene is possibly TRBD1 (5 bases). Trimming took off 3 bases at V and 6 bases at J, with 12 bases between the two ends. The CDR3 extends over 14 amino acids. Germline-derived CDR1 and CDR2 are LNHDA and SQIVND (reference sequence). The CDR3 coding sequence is TGTGCCAGTAGTATGTGGGCGGGGACTCAGCCCCAGCATTTT. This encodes CASSMWAGTQPQHF.

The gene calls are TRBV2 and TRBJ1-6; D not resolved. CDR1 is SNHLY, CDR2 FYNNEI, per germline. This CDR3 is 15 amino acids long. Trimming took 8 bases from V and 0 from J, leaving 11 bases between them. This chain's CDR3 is CASSAEDSYNSPLHF. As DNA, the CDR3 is TGTGCCAGCTCGGCGGAGGACTCCTATAATTCACCCCTCCACTTT.

CDR3 DNA sequence: TGTGCCAGCAGCTTGACAGAGATCTACGAGCAGTACTTC. Translating gives CASSLTEIYEQYF. The rearrangement links TRBV5-5 to TRBJ2-7, with D unclear. Trimming pared 1 base from V and 3 bases from J, leaving 8 bases between. The CDR3 length is 13 residues. Per the germline V gene, CDR1 is SGHKS and CDR2 is YYEKEE (reference sequence).

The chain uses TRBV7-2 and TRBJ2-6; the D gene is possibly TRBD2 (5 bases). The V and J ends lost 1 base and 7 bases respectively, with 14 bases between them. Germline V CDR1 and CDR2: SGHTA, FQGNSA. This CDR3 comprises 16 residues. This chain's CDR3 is CASSLGGWTPANVLTF. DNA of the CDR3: TGTGCCAGCAGCTTAGGGGGTTGGACTCCCGCCAACGTCCTGACTTTC.

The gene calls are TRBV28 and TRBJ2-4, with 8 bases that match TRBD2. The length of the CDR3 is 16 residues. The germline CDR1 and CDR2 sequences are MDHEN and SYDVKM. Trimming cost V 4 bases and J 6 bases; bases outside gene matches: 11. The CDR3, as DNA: TGTGCCAGCAGTTCCCCCGCGGGGGGCCGCAGAAACATTCAGTACTTC. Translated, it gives CASSSPAGGRRNIQYF. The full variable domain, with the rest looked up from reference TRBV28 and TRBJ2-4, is DVKVTQSSRYLVKRTGEKVFLECVQDMDHENMFWYRQDPGLGLRLIYFSYDVKMKEKGDIPEGYSVSREKKERFSLILESASTNQTSMYLCASSSPAGGRRNIQYFGAGTRLSVL.

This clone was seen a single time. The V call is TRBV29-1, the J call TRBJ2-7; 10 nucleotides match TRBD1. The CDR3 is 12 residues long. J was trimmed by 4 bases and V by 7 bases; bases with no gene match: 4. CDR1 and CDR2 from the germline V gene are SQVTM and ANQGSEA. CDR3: CSGGTGAYEQYF. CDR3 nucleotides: TGCAGCGGGGGGACAGGGGCTTACGAGCAGTACTTC.

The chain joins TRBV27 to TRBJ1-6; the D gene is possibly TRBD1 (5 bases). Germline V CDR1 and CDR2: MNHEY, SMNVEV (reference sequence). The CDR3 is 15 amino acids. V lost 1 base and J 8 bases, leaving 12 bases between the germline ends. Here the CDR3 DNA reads TGTGCCAGCAGTTTATTAGGGACCAGGGATTCACCCCTCCACTTT. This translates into CASSLLGTRDSPLHF.

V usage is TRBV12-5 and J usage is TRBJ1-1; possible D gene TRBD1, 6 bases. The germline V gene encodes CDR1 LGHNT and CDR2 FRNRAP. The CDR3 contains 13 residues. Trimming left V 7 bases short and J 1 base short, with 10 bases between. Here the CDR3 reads CASALGGNTEAFF. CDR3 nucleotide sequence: TGTGCTAGTGCCCTAGGGGGGAACACTGAAGCTTTCTTT.

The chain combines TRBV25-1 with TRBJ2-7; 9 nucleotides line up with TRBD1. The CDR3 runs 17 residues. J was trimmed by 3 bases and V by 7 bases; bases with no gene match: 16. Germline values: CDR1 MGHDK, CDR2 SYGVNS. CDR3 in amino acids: CASTSQGSTGGDYEQYF. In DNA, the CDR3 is TGTGCCAGCACCTCTCAGGGTTCGACAGGGGGGGACTACGAGCAGTACTTC.

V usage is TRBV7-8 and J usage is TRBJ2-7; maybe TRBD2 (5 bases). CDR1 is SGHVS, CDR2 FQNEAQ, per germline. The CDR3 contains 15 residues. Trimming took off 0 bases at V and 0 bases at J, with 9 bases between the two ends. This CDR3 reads CASSLAGVLSYEQYF. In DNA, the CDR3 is TGTGCCAGCAGCTTAGCGGGAGTCCTCTCCTACGAGCAGTACTTC.

The CDR3 here is CSVDLESTDTQYF. CDR3 sequence (DNA): TGCAGCGTTGATCTCGAAAGCACAGATACGCAGTATTTT. The chain carries TRBV29-1 and TRBJ2-3; D is ambiguous. V was trimmed by 3 bases and J by 0 bases, leaving 7 bases between them. The germline V gene has CDR1 SQVTM and CDR2 ANQGSEA. CDR3 length: 13 residues.

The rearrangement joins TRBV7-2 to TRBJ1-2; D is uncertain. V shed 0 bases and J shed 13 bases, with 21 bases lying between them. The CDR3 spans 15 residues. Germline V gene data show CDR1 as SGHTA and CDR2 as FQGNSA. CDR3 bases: TGTGCCAGCAGCTTAGCCTTTCGGGCAGGCCCGAGTACCACCTTC. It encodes CASSLAFRAGPSTTF.

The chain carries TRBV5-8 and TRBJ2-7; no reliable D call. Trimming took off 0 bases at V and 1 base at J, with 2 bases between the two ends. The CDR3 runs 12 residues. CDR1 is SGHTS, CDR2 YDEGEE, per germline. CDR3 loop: CASSLASYEQYF. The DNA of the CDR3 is TGTGCCAGCAGCTTGGCATCCTACGAGCAGTACTTC.

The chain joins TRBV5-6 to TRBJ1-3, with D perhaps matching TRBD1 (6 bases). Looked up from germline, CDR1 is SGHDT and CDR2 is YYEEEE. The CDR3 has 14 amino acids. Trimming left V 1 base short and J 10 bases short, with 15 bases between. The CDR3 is CASSLISAQGTIYF. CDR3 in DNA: TGTGCCAGCAGCTTGATTTCAGCCCAGGGGACCATATATTTT.

The CDR3 loop is CASSQTTIGGQHNQPQHF. In nucleotides, the CDR3 is TGTGCCAGCTCACAAACAACGATAGGTGGACAGCACAATCAGCCCCAGCATTTT. The chain couples TRBV18 to TRBJ1-5, with D perhaps matching TRBD1 (6 bases). The CDR3 is 18 residues long. V dropped 4 bases and J dropped 3 bases, with 22 bases sitting between them. Germline V gene data show CDR1 as KGHSH and CDR2 as LQKENI.

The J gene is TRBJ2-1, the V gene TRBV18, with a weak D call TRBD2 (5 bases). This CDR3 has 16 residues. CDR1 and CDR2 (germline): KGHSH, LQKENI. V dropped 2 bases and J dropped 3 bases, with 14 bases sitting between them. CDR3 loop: CASSPILSDLYNEQFF. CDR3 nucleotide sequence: TGTGCCAGCTCACCAATCCTTAGCGATCTCTACAATGAGCAGTTCTTC.

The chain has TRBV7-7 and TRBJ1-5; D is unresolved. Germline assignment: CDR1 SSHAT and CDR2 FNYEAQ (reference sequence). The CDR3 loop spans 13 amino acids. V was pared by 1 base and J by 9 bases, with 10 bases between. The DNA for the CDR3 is TGTGCCAGCAGCTTAGGACCAGATCGGCCCCAGCATTTT. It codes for CASSLGPDRPQHF.

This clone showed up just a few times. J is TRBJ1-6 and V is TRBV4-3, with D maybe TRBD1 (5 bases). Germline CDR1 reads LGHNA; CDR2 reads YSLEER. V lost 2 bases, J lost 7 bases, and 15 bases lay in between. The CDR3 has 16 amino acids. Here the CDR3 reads CASSQRRAGRNSPLHF. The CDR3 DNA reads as TGCGCCAGCAGCCAAAGACGTGCAGGGAGGAATTCACCCCTCCACTTT.

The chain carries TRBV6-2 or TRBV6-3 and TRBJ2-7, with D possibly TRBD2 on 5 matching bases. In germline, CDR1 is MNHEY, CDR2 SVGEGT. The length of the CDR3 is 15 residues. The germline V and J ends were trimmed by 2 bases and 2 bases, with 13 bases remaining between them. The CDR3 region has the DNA TGTGCCAGCAGTTACCCTCTTGGAGGAGCCTACGAGCAGTACTTC. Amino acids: CASSYPLGGAYEQYF.

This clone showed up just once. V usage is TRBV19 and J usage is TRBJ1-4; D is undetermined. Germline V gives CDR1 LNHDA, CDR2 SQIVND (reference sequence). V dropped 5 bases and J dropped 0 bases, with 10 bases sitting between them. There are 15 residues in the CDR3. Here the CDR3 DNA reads TGTGCCAGTAGTGGACGGATTGCAACTAATGAAAAACTGTTTTTT. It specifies CASSGRIATNEKLFF.

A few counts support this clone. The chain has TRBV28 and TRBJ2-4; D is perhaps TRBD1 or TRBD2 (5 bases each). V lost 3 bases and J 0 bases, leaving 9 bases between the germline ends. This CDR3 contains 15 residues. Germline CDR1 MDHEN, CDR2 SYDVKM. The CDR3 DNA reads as TGTGCCAGCAGTTTGGCCGGGACAGCCAAAAACATTCAGTACTTC. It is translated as CASSLAGTAKNIQYF.

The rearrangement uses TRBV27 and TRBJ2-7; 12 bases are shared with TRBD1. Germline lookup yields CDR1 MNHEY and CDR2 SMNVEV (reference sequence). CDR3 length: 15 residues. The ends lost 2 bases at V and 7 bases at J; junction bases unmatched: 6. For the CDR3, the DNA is TGTGCCAGCAGTTTAGGGGGACAGGGGGCGCATGAGCAGTACTTC. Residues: CASSLGGQGAHEQYF.

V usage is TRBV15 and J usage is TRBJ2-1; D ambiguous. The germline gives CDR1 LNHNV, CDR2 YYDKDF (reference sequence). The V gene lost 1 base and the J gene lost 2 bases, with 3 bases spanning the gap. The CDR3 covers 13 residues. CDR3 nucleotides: TGTGCCACCAGCAGAGGGGCCTACAATGAGCAGTTCTTC. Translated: CATSRGAYNEQFF.

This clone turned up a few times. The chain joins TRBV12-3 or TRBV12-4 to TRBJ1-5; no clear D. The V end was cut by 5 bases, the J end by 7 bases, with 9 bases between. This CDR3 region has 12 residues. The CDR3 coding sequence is TGTGCCAGCAGTACCGATGGACAGCCCCAGCATTTT. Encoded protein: CASSTDGQPQHF.

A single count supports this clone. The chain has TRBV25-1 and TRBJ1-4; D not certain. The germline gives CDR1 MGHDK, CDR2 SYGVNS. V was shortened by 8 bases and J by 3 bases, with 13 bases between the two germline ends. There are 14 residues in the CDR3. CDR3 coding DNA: TGTGCCAGCTCCCGGGGAGGGCCTAATGAAAAACTGTTTTTT. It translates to CASSRGGPNEKLFF.